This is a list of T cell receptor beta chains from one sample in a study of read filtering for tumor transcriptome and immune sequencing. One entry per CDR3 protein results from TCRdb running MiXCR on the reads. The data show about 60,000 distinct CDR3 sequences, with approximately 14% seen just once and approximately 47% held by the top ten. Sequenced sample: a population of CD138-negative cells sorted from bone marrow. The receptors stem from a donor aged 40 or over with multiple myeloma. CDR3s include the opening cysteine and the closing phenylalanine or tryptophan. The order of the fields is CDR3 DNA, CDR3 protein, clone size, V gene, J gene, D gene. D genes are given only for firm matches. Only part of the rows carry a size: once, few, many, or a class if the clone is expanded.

TGTGCCTGGGCCCATGGACTCCGGAGCTCCTACAATGAGCAGTTCTTC,CAWAHGLRSSYNEQFF,many,TRBV30,TRBJ2-1,-
TGTGCCAGCAGTTACTCGCCCGTCCCGGGACAGGGGCTGAACACTGAAGCTTTCTTT,CASSYSPVPGQGLNTEAFF,-,TRBV6-6,TRBJ1-1,TRBD1
TGTGCCAGCAGTGTCCTACCGTACGAGCAGTACTTC,CASSVLPYEQYF,many,TRBV2,TRBJ2-7,-
TGTGCCAGCAGTCAGATGAACTCTGGGGCCAACGTCCTGACTTTC,CASSQMNSGANVLTF,many,TRBV7-3,TRBJ2-6,-
TGCGCCAGCAGCTTGCGAAACCCTTACTATGGCTACACCTTC,CASSLRNPYYGYTF,many,TRBV5-1,TRBJ1-2,-
TGTGCCAGCTCACCGGGACAGGGGGGCACTGAAGCTTTCTTT,CASSPGQGGTEAFF,many,TRBV18,TRBJ1-1,TRBD1
TGCAGTGTTGAAGATCGGCCGGGAAGCGAAGCTTTCTTT,CSVEDRPGSEAFF,many,TRBV29-1,TRBJ1-1,-
TGTGCCAGCTCACCATGGGGCGGGATGGGCAATGAGCAGTTCTTC,CASSPWGGMGNEQFF,few,TRBV18,TRBJ2-1,-
TGTGCCAGCCGACGGGAGGGGAGGAGCACAGATACGCAGTATTTT,CASRREGRSTDTQYF,many,TRBV7-2,TRBJ2-3,TRBD2
TGTGCCACCAGCGGGGGGACTAGCGGGAGCGGCAATGAGCAGTTCTTC,CATSGGTSGSGNEQFF,many,TRBV15,TRBJ2-1,TRBD2
TGTGCCAGCAGTTTTAGGCAGGTGCTCCAAGAGACCCAGTACTTC,CASSFRQVLQETQYF,-,TRBV12-3/TRBV12-4,TRBJ2-5,-
TGTGCCAGCAGCCGCCTCGCGACGGAGAAGGCTTTCTTT,CASSRLATEKAFF,few,TRBV5-5,TRBJ1-1,-
TGCGCCAGCAAAACGACAGACCTGAACGAGACCCAGTACTTC,CASKTTDLNETQYF,few,TRBV4-1,TRBJ2-5,-
TGTGCCCTCCGCATTAGGGACAGGGGTACCGGGGAGCTGTTTTTT,CALRIRDRGTGELFF,many,TRBV30,TRBJ2-2,TRBD1
TGTGCCAGTAGTATCGATCCCAGGGGGAAACTGTTTTTT,CASSIDPRGKLFF,few,TRBV19,TRBJ1-4,TRBD1
TGTGCCAGCAGCCCCGGGACCCGCCGGACTGAAGCTTTCTTT,CASSPGTRRTEAFF,many,TRBV11-2,TRBJ1-1,-
TGCAGTGCTAGTGGGACAGGGGGTACGCAGTATTTT,CSASGTGGTQYF,many,TRBV20-1,TRBJ2-3,TRBD1
TGTGCCAGCCACCCCGCTGCCGGGACAGGGGACTACGAGCAGTACTTC,CASHPAAGTGDYEQYF,many,TRBV7-8,TRBJ2-7,TRBD1
TGTGCCAGCAGCCCTCGGACTAGCGCCAAGCAGTACTTC,CASSPRTSAKQYF,many,TRBV3-1,TRBJ2-7,TRBD2
TGTGCCAGCAGCTTATCGGGACTAGTAACCGGGGAGCTGTTTTTT,CASSLSGLVTGELFF,once,TRBV7-3,TRBJ2-2,TRBD2
TGTGCCAGCAGCTTAGACGGTCTCAATGAGCAGTTCTTC,CASSLDGLNEQFF,few,TRBV7-3,TRBJ2-1,-
TGTGCCAGAGCGGGAGGTCAAGATACGCAGTATTTT,CARAGGQDTQYF,many,TRBV30,TRBJ2-3,TRBD2
TGTGCCTGGAGTGTACTTGAGGGGAGCTACACCTTC,CAWSVLEGSYTF,many,TRBV30,TRBJ1-2,-
TGTGCCAGCAGTGAAGAAGGACCCCAGGGGTGGGGAACAGATACGCAGTATTTT,CASSEEGPQGWGTDTQYF,many,TRBV21-1,TRBJ2-3,-
TGTGCCAGCAGCTTATCAACAGGAAACACAGATACGCAGTATTTT,CASSLSTGNTDTQYF,many,TRBV7-9,TRBJ2-3,-
TGTGCCAGCAGCTTAGCTGTGGGGGAATATAGTGAGCAGTTCTTC,CASSLAVGEYSEQFF,many,TRBV7-8,TRBJ2-1,-
TGTGCCAGCAGTAGAACTAGCGGGAGGGAGAGGAATGAGCAGTTCTTC,CASSRTSGRERNEQFF,many,TRBV28,TRBJ2-1,TRBD2
TGTGCCAGCAGCTTAAGGGGACTAGCGGGAGGTTTAAATGAGCAGTTCTTC,CASSLRGLAGGLNEQFF,-,TRBV7-3,TRBJ2-1,TRBD2
TGTGCCAGCAGCCCGGTGGTCGATCAGCCCCAGCATTTT,CASSPVVDQPQHF,few,TRBV28,TRBJ1-5,-
TGCAGTGCAACTACCGGAGAGACCCAGTACTTC,CSATTGETQYF,many,TRBV20-1,TRBJ2-5,-
TGTGCCAGTGTACCTCGGTTGGGGGCGAACTATGGCTACACCTTC,CASVPRLGANYGYTF,many,TRBV19,TRBJ1-2,-
TGTGCCAGCAGCCTAAGGCCTTGGTTTGAAGCTTTCTTT,CASSLRPWFEAFF,many,TRBV3-1,TRBJ1-1,-
TGCAGTGCTAGAGATTTGGGGGGGTGGAATCAGCCCCAGCATTTT,CSARDLGGWNQPQHF,many,TRBV20-1,TRBJ1-5,-
TGTGCCAGTGGACAGTCTGGGGCCAACGTCCTGACTTTC,CASGQSGANVLTF,many,TRBV19,TRBJ2-6,-
TGTGCCAGTACCCCGGACAGGGCCATCGGTTCACCCCTCCACTTT,CASTPDRAIGSPLHF,many,TRBV19,TRBJ1-6,TRBD1
TGTGCCAGCTCACGACTAGCGGGAGATACGCAGTATTTT,CASSRLAGDTQYF,few,TRBV18,TRBJ2-3,TRBD2
TGTGCCAGCAGTTCCCGAGGACTAGCGGGGCGATACGAGCAGTACTTC,CASSSRGLAGRYEQYF,few,TRBV6-2/TRBV6-3,TRBJ2-7,TRBD2
TGTGCCAGCAGCAAAGGAGCAGGGACTCACACTGAAGCTTTCTTT,CASSKGAGTHTEAFF,many,TRBV21-1,TRBJ1-1,-
TGTGCCAGCAGCCTCTTGGCTGAGCAGTTCTTC,CASSLLAEQFF,many,TRBV7-2,TRBJ2-1,-
TGTGCTAAGGACAGGGGATCCTATGGCTACACCTTC,CAKDRGSYGYTF,many,TRBV12-5,TRBJ1-2,TRBD1
TGTGCCAGCAGCGTAGCTTCGGATTCCTCCTACGAGCAGTACTTC,CASSVASDSSYEQYF,many,TRBV9,TRBJ2-7,-
TGTGCCAGCACACCCACCTGGACTAGCGGGAACGAGCAGTACTTC,CASTPTWTSGNEQYF,many,TRBV7-9,TRBJ2-7,TRBD2
TGTGCCAGCAGCTCTCAGGGTACGGGGAACACTGAAGCTTTCTTT,CASSSQGTGNTEAFF,-,TRBV7-9,TRBJ1-1,-
TGTGCCAGCAGTTTTTCCGGACTAGCGAACACCGGGGAGCTGTTTTTT,CASSFSGLANTGELFF,many,TRBV28,TRBJ2-2,TRBD2
TGTGCCAGCAGTTTAAGGGAGACCCAGTACTTC,CASSLRETQYF,few,TRBV28,TRBJ2-5,-
TGTGCCAGCAGCTTGGGGGGCACACACGGGGAGCTGTTTTTT,CASSLGGTHGELFF,many,TRBV5-8,TRBJ2-2,-
TGTGCCAGCCGGATCCTAGCGGAGCAAGAGACCCAGTACTTC,CASRILAEQETQYF,few,TRBV6-2/TRBV6-3,TRBJ2-5,TRBD2
TGCAGCGTAGGGACAGGGGGGACGAACACTGAAGCTTTCTTT,CSVGTGGTNTEAFF,-,TRBV29-1,TRBJ1-1,TRBD1
TGCGCCAGCAGCCAAGTCGGGACAAATGAAGAGACCCAGTACTTC,CASSQVGTNEETQYF,many,TRBV4-1,TRBJ2-5,-
TGCAGTGCTAGAGCCATAGGGACTAGCGGGTACTACGAGCAGTACTTC,CSARAIGTSGYYEQYF,few,TRBV20-1,TRBJ2-7,TRBD2
TGTGCCACCAGCAGAGTGCTTGGGGAGGGCACCGAGACCCAGTACTTC,CATSRVLGEGTETQYF,-,TRBV15,TRBJ2-5,TRBD2
TGTGCCAGCAGCTTACGAGGAAATACTGAAGCTTTCTTT,CASSLRGNTEAFF,many,TRBV27,TRBJ1-1,-
TGTGCCAGCTCATCCCTCCAAGCGGGAGCCGGCACAGATACGCAGTATTTT,CASSSLQAGAGTDTQYF,many,TRBV18,TRBJ2-3,TRBD2